These 9 T cell receptor beta chains were sequenced from one sample in a study of beta chain features in type 1 diabetes. Of the isolated RNA, all was reverse transcribed, and so the sequenced material was expressed TCRB transcripts. Libraries were prepared by immunoSEQ multiplex PCR; TCRdb keeps only in-frame clonotypes and omits some of them. Of more than 200,000 clones in the sample, more than 15% are singletons; the top ten hold about 0.092%. These receptors' targets are unknown. Whole-study findings and limits: People with Type 1 diabetes carried modestly yet significantly shorter TCRB CDR3s in all four CD4+ subsets.

The sequenced sample was naive CD4+ T cells from blood. The source is a man aged 25 to 45 with type 1 diabetes.

The chain carries TRBV15 and TRBJ2-7, with 7 bases fitting TRBD2. Germline values: CDR1 LNHNV, CDR2 YYDKDF (reference sequence). CDR3 length: 14 residues. With 3 bases clipped from V and 2 bases from J, the junction kept 4 bases outside the gene matches. The CDR3 reads CATSSPSGAYEQYF. For the CDR3, the DNA is TGTGCCACCAGCAGTCCCAGCGGGGCCTACGAGCAGTACTTC.

J is TRBJ2-3 and V is TRBV18; D gene unclear. The germline V gene has CDR1 KGHSH and CDR2 LQKENI. This CDR3 contains 18 residues. With 1 base removed from V and 0 bases from J, the gap between germline ends came to 17 bases. In nucleotides, the CDR3 is TGTGCCAGCTCACCACTCCCCGATTCGCTCGCTAGCACAGATACGCAGTATTTT. It codes for CASSPLPDSLASTDTQYF.

The rearrangement uses TRBV6-5 and TRBJ2-3, with D unresolved. The V gene's germline CDR1 is MNHEY and CDR2 SVGAGI. The ends were cut back, 4 bases at V and 0 bases at J, with 2 bases in the middle. This CDR3 spans 12 amino acids. In nucleotides, the CDR3 is TGTGCCAGCAGTTCTAGCACAGATACGCAGTATTTT. Its protein is CASSSSTDTQYF.

This clone was seen a few times. The V and J genes are TRBV29-1 and TRBJ2-7; D is undetermined. With 5 bases removed from V and 3 bases from J, the gap between germline ends came to 11 bases. Germline lookup yields CDR1 SQVTM and CDR2 ANQGSEA. The CDR3 is made up of 12 amino acids. The CDR3 nucleotides are TGCAGCGTTCAAGCCCCCGGCTACGAGCAGTACTTC. It translates to CSVQAPGYEQYF.

This clone occurred a few times. The rearrangement joins TRBV2 to TRBJ1-5, with no clear D. From germline, CDR1 is SNHLY and CDR2 FYNNEI. The CDR3 is 14 residues long. Trimming pared 6 bases from V and 7 bases from J, leaving 16 bases between. CDR3 sequence: CASRSDTGKQPQHF. As DNA, the CDR3 is TGTGCCAGCAGGAGTGATACGGGGAAACAGCCCCAGCATTTT. Full variable domain (outside the CDR3, taken from reference TRBV2 and TRBJ1-5): EPEVTQTPSHQVTQMGQEVILRCVPISNHLYFYWYRQILGQKVEFLVSFYNNEISEKSEIFDDQFSVERPDGSNFTLKIRSTKLEDSAMYFCASRSDTGKQPQHFGDGTRLSIL.

The V gene is TRBV4-2, the J gene TRBJ1-2, with TRBD1 matching over 10 bases. Losses at the gene ends were 5 bases for V and 4 bases for J; bases not matched to a gene: 7. Germline-derived CDR1 and CDR2 are LGHNA and YNFKEQ. The CDR3 totals 15 residues. This CDR3 reads CASSYLGQGSYGYTF. For the CDR3, the DNA is TGTGCCAGCAGCTACCTGGGACAGGGGAGCTATGGCTACACCTTC.

The chain couples TRBV5-1 to TRBJ2-3; 7 positions agree with TRBD2. The J segment lost 9 bases and the V segment lost 3 bases, leaving 19 bases of the junction unmatched. From germline, CDR1 is SGHRS and CDR2 YFSETQ. This CDR3 region has 17 residues. The CDR3 protein is CASSSGALGGPSGTQYF. For the CDR3, the DNA is TGCGCCAGCAGCTCGGGCGCATTGGGAGGGCCGAGTGGGACGCAGTATTTT.

This clone has only a few counts. The V and J genes are TRBV6-5 and TRBJ1-1, with a weak D call TRBD1 (5 bases). The ends were cut back, 7 bases at V and 6 bases at J, with 18 bases in the middle. There are 14 residues in the CDR3. From germline, CDR1 is MNHEY and CDR2 SVGAGI. The CDR3 DNA reads as TGTGCCAGCACCTACCTAACCGGGGGTTCTGAAGCTTTCTTT. Translated: CASTYLTGGSEAFF.

The rearrangement joins TRBV16 to TRBJ1-1; D is uncertain. CDR3 size: 14 residues. Germline values: CDR1 KGHSY, CDR2 FQNENV. V lost 0 bases and J 1 base, leaving 6 bases between the germline ends. CDR3 residues: CASSQSRQNTEAFF. CDR3 in DNA: TGTGCCAGCAGCCAATCCAGACAGAACACTGAAGCTTTCTTT.